A few counts support the clone carrying this T cell receptor beta chain. The antigen is undetermined. Germline-derived CDR1 and CDR2 are DFQATT and SNEGSKA (reference sequence). The length of the CDR3 is 14 residues. The ends were cut back, 3 bases at V and 5 bases at J, with 16 bases in the middle. The sample comes from a study of vaccination and CD4 T cells after COVID-19. Looking at the study overall: The convalescents, six males and four females, included two who were Hispanic. Post-COVID draws followed diagnosis by a median 101 days (range 35 to 161).

The study's findings and limits: Analysis covered relatively few convalescent patients and lacked any early post-infection timepoints.

TCRdb reanalysed the PCR reads using MiXCR and keeps one entry per CDR3 protein. The table has 25,000 or so distinct CDR3 sequences, under 65% seen once. The sequencing here drew on CD4+ T cells from blood, taken before SARS-CoV-2 vaccination. The sequence was obtained from a human donor who had recovered from COVID-19. V and J are TRBV20-1 and TRBJ2-5; either TRBD1 or TRBD2 may supply D (6 bases each). The CDR3 loop is CSARDLRGRETQYF. The CDR3 coding sequence is TGCAGTGCTAGGGACTTGAGGGGGAGGGAGACCCAGTACTTC.